The 19 T cell receptor beta chains listed next were all sequenced from one sample in a study of regulatory T cells in long-lasting Graves disease. Documented time point: newly diagnosed GD, antithyroid drugs for less than 3 months. Scientists built the TCR library using RNA that was extracted from PBMCs. Relying on iRepertoire HTBI primers and Arm-PCR of CDR3 regions, the team built TCR beta libraries. TCRdb used MiXCR to reprocess the multiplex PCR reads, holding one entry per CDR3 protein. The sample has 350,000 to 400,000 distinct CDR3 sequences, about 16% seen once. The sample also formed part of further work on T cells in Graves' hyperthyroidism and ophthalmopathy.

Here the sequenced sample was peripheral blood mononuclear cells (PBMCs), taken at new diagnosis, from a patient treated with antithyroid drugs. Every receptor here comes from a woman aged 18-29 years with Graves disease.

As to this clonotype: This may stem from a read error, because a much larger clone lies one nucleotide away. V and J are TRBV2 and TRBJ1-1; no firm D call. The CDR3 is 13 residues long. Germline V gene lookup returns CDR1 SNHLY and CDR2 FYNNEI. The CDR3 loop is CASSESRSTEAYF. The CDR3 DNA is TGTGCCAGCAGTGAAAGCCGGAGCACTGAAGCTTACTTT.

Many counts were recorded for this clonotype. V is TRBV5-1 and J is TRBJ1-5; D is perhaps TRBD1 (5 bases). Germline V gene data show CDR1 as SGHRS and CDR2 as YFSETQ. The CDR3 sequence is 15 residues long. Between the trimmed V and J ends, which lost 2 bases and 3 bases, there was a span of 12 bases. CDR3 nucleotides: TGCGCCAGCAGCTTAGATGGACAACCCAATCAGCCCCAGCATTTT. It encodes CASSLDGQPNQPQHF.

The rearrangement uses TRBV7-2 and TRBJ2-1, with 13 bases aligning to TRBD2. Germline V gene data show CDR1 as SGHTA and CDR2 as FQGNSA. The CDR3 sequence is 16 residues long. V shed 4 bases, J shed 9 bases, and the junction held 9 bases outside the gene matches. CDR3: CASSSERLAGGSEQFF. In DNA form, the CDR3 reads TGTGCCAGCAGCTCCGAGCGACTAGCGGGAGGCAGTGAGCAGTTCTTC.

This clonotype was counted only a few times. The chain carries TRBV20-1 and TRBJ2-3; 9 bases map to TRBD2. CDR3 length: 14 amino acids. Unmatched junction bases numbered 10, after V lost 7 bases and J lost 5 bases. CDR1 is DFQATT, CDR2 SNEGSKA, per germline (reference sequence). The DNA of the CDR3 is TGCAGTGGAGTGGCGGGGGGGTGGGTAGATACGCAGTATTTT. It codes for CSGVAGGWVDTQYF.

V gene TRBV29-1 combines with J gene TRBJ2-5; D unclear. The germline V gene has CDR1 SQVTM and CDR2 ANQGSEA. V lost 5 bases to trimming and J lost 1 base, with 5 bases between them. The CDR3 has 11 amino acids. Here the CDR3 reads CSVWIQETQYF. In DNA, the CDR3 is TGCAGCGTTTGGATCCAAGAGACCCAGTACTTC.

This clonotype was observed at least ten times. The chain is built from TRBV12-5 and TRBJ2-5; 7 nucleotides agree with TRBD1. The CDR3 is 12 residues long. After removal of 6 bases from V and 7 bases from J, the junction contained 5 bases not matched to a gene. Per the germline V gene, CDR1 is LGHNT and CDR2 is FRNRAP. The CDR3 is CASGRDSATQYF. The CDR3 DNA reads as TGTGCTAGTGGCCGGGACAGCGCGACCCAGTACTTC. The entire variable domain, with the rest obtained from reference TRBV12-5 and TRBJ2-5, is as follows: DARVTQTPRHKVTEMGQEVTMRCQPILGHNTVFWYRQTMMQGLELLAYFRNRAPLDDSGMPKDRFSAEMPDATLATLKIQPSEPRDSAVYFCASGRDSATQYFGPGTRLLVL.

The J gene is TRBJ2-1, the V gene TRBV24-1; 10 nucleotides align to TRBD2. Losses at the gene ends were 4 bases for V and 5 bases for J; bases not matched to a gene: 13. The CDR3 is 18 amino acids. CDR1 and CDR2 from the germline V gene are KGHDR and SFDVKD. The CDR3 loop is CATSDPSGLAGDNNEQFF. CDR3 coding DNA: TGTGCCACCAGTGACCCTAGCGGGCTAGCGGGAGATAACAATGAGCAGTTCTTC.

This clonotype was seen at least ten times. This CDR3 is CASALKTGNTGELFF. For the CDR3, the DNA is TGTGCCAGTGCCCTTAAGACAGGGAACACCGGGGAGCTGTTTTTT. The J gene is TRBJ2-2, the V gene TRBV3-1; weak D call: TRBD1 (6 bases). V gave up 9 bases and J gave up 1 base, with 15 bases separating them. The CDR3 covers 15 residues. Germline values: CDR1 LGHDT, CDR2 YNNKEL (reference sequence).

This chain connects TRBV9 to TRBJ2-3; a weak D match, TRBD2 (5 bases). CDR1 is SGDLS, CDR2 YYNGEE, per germline. There are 18 residues in the CDR3. V was clipped by 0 bases and J by 3 bases, with 20 bases between them. CDR3 in amino acids: CASSVGAWGSAPTDTQYF. The CDR3 DNA is TGTGCCAGCAGCGTAGGTGCTTGGGGTAGCGCACCTACAGATACGCAGTATTTT.

The chain couples TRBV3-1 to TRBJ1-1; D may be TRBD1 (6 bases). The CDR3 runs 14 residues. Germline-derived CDR1 and CDR2 are LGHDT and YNNKEL (reference sequence). V shed 6 bases and J shed 6 bases, with 17 bases lying between them. As DNA, the CDR3 is TGTGCCAGCAGGCCCCAACAGGGAGAGGCTGAAGCTTTCTTT. This codes for CASRPQQGEAEAFF. Drawing the rest from reference TRBV3-1 and TRBJ1-1, the complete variable domain is DTAVSQTPKYLVTQMGNDKSIKCEQNLGHDTMYWYKQDSKKFLKIMFSYNNKELIINETVPNRFSPKSPDKAHLNLHINSLELGDSAVYFCASRPQQGEAEAFFGQGTRLTVV.

This clonotype occurred many times. V gene TRBV28 combines with J gene TRBJ1-1; the D gene is possibly TRBD1 (5 bases). V was shortened by 5 bases and J by 4 bases, with 14 bases between the two germline ends. CDR1 is MDHEN, CDR2 SYDVKM, per germline. The CDR3 extends over 14 amino acids. The DNA for the CDR3 is TGTGCCAGCAGTAACGAGGGGTCGACCACTGAAGCTTTCTTT. It codes for CASSNEGSTTEAFF.

This clonotype was observed at least ten times. The chain employs TRBV7-6 and TRBJ2-2, with a possible D match to TRBD2 (6 bases). The ends were cut back, 5 bases at V and 4 bases at J, with 11 bases in the middle. The germline gives CDR1 SGHVS, CDR2 FNYEAQ. This CDR3 is built from 14 residues. CDR3: CASSASVSTGELFF. CDR3 bases: TGTGCCAGCAGCGCTAGCGTGAGCACCGGGGAGCTGTTTTTT.

This clonotype was seen only a few times. The chain employs TRBV2 and TRBJ2-2; D is unclear. Germline CDR1 is SNHLY and CDR2 is FYNNEI. V gave up 6 bases and J gave up 7 bases, with 9 bases separating them. CDR3 length: 12 residues. CDR3 sequence (DNA): TGTGCCAGCAGCGTCGACATCGGGGAGCTGTTTTTT. Protein sequence: CASSVDIGELFF.

At least ten counts were recorded for this clonotype. The chain recombines TRBV18 with TRBJ1-1; D may be TRBD1 (6 bases). Trimming removed 5 bases at V and 1 base at J, with 14 bases between. From germline, CDR1 is KGHSH and CDR2 LQKENI. CDR3 length equals 15 residues. CDR3 DNA: TGTGCCAGCTCAGCTAGGACAGAGGAGAACACTGAAGCTTTCTTT. Its protein is CASSARTEENTEAFF.

This clonotype has ten or more counts. The J gene is TRBJ2-7, the V gene TRBV4-1, with D tentatively TRBD2 (6 bases). The CDR3 length is 16 residues. Looked up from germline, CDR1 is MGHRA and CDR2 is YSYEKL. V dropped 3 bases and J dropped 4 bases, with 19 bases sitting between them. The CDR3 sequence is CASSQRLSGDGYEQYF. The CDR3 bases are TGCGCCAGCAGCCAGAGGCTCTCGGGGGACGGTTACGAGCAGTACTTC.

This clonotype was counted ten times or more. V usage is TRBV20-1 and J usage is TRBJ2-1; 9 bases agree with TRBD1. Germline V CDR1 and CDR2: DFQATT, SNEGSKA (reference sequence). The junction had 13 bases not matched to a gene; V was cut back by 5 bases and J by 5 bases. The CDR3 covers 16 residues. CDR3 region: CSAVILGTGPHNEQFF. CDR3 in DNA: TGCAGTGCTGTCATACTCGGGACAGGGCCCCACAATGAGCAGTTCTTC.

Only a few counts were recorded for this clonotype. The chain is built from TRBV28 and TRBJ2-7; 8 nucleotides match TRBD2. Germline V CDR1 and CDR2: MDHEN, SYDVKM. The CDR3 length is 14 residues. Germline trimming cut 4 bases from V and 5 bases from J; bases unmatched to any gene: 7. The CDR3 here is CASSSGTRLHEQYF. For the CDR3, the DNA is TGTGCCAGCAGTTCCGGGACTAGGCTCCACGAGCAGTACTTC.

This chain uses TRBV27 with TRBJ2-1; D is possibly TRBD1 (6 bases). Per the germline V gene, CDR1 is MNHEY and CDR2 is SMNVEV (reference sequence). V lost 7 bases and J lost 4, with 14 bases in between. The CDR3 extends over 14 amino acids. CDR3 sequence: CASTETGVYNEQFF. The CDR3 DNA sequence: TGTGCCAGCACAGAGACAGGAGTGTACAATGAGCAGTTCTTC.

This clonotype was observed a few times. CDR3 in DNA: TGTGCCAGCAGTTTATTAGACAGTTTATCTTTCGGGGAGCTGTTTTTT. Translating gives CASSLLDSLSFGELFF. The J gene is TRBJ2-2, the V gene TRBV28, with a tentative D call TRBD1 (5 bases). Per the germline V gene, CDR1 is MDHEN and CDR2 is SYDVKM. The V end lost 1 base, the J end lost 7 bases, and 16 bases lay between the germline ends. The CDR3 loop spans 16 amino acids.